Listed below are T cell receptor beta chains from one sample, sequenced in a study of cytomegalovirus exposure and HLA in healthy donors. The table came from immunoSEQ multiplex PCR; TCRdb's copy has only in-frame clones and leaves some out. Of approximately 300,000 clones in the sample, 75% to 90% were seen once. The specimen was PBMCs. All receptors come from a woman younger than 30 in good health and CMV-seronegative. Each CDR3 is given with its conserved first and last residue.

>TRBJ2-3|TRBV5-6
CASSLQYTQYF
>TRBJ2-3|TRBV19
CASSVTSGATDTQYF
>TRBJ1-1|TRBV10-3
CAISVGGSTEAFF
>TRBJ2-1|TRBV2
CASRIDRVRLNEQFF
>TRBJ2-7|TRBV7-7
CASSLGGGKSEQYF
>TRBJ1-5|TRBV18
CASSHDSFNQPQHF
>TRBJ2-5|TRBV9
CASSPRTGKETQYF
>TRBJ2-2|TRBV9
CASASGRSTGELFF
>TRBJ2-1|TRBV6-5
CASTPDRGSDEQFF
>TRBJ1-1|TRBV6-1
CASSDGSGAFF
>TRBJ2-2|TRBV7-2
CASSFTGPSNTGELFF
>TRBJ2-7|TRBV5-1
CASGDGGATHEQYF
>TRBJ1-1|TRBV7-6
CASSLYEGGTEAFF
>TRBJ1-5|TRBV19
CASRKPTGNQPQHF
>TRBJ2-7|TRBV27
CASSPTGPGYYEQYF
>TRBJ1-3|TRBV2
CASQQSLGGGTGNTIYF
>TRBJ1-2|TRBV5-6
CASRLGQANGYTF
>TRBJ2-1|TRBV7-2
CASSLGTSFYNEQFF
>TRBJ2-1|TRBV7-2
CASSLAFRLAGEDEQFF
>TRBJ2-1|TRBV27
CASSLRFSGRYNEQFF
>TRBJ2-7|TRBV5-1
CASSLGGREESEQYF
>TRBJ2-2|TRBV19
CASSGGPGSVTGELFF
>TRBJ2-3|TRBV19
CATRRLADTDTQYF
>TRBJ2-1|TRBV5-4
CASSFGSSYNEQFF
>TRBJ1-5|TRBV28
CASVRYSNQPQHF
>TRBJ2-3|TRBV9
CASSRLQGEPSTDTQYF